The next 9 T cell receptor beta chains were all read from a single sample in a study of cytomegalovirus exposure and HLA in healthy donors. The study ran its PCR with 60 Vbeta and 13 Jbeta primers. Assay used: immunoSEQ multiplex PCR; TCRdb lists only in-frame clones, some missing. The repertoire holds around 97,000 clones, with approximately 79% as singletons. Sequenced sample: PBMCs. The receptors were gathered from a man aged 50 or older in good health and CMV-seropositive.

This clone was found a few times. This chain links TRBV25-1 with TRBJ2-5, with TRBD1 matching over 12 bases. Trimming removed 0 bases from V and 5 bases from J; junction bases left unmatched: 7. This CDR3 has 17 residues. Germline V CDR1 and CDR2: MGHDK, SYGVNS. CDR3 in DNA: TGTGCCAGCAGTGAATATCCGGGACAGGGGGCTGGGGAGACCCAGTACTTC. Amino acids: CASSEYPGQGAGETQYF.

CDR3: CASSQIQGLYEQYF. The CDR3 DNA reads as TGTGCCAGCAGCCAGATACAGGGCCTCTACGAGCAGTACTTC. The rearrangement uses TRBV7-8 and TRBJ2-7, with TRBD1 as a possible D gene (6 bases). The germline V and J ends were trimmed by 5 bases and 3 bases, with 14 bases remaining between them. Germline lookup yields CDR1 SGHVS and CDR2 FQNEAQ. The CDR3 length is 14 residues.

CDR3 coding DNA: TGTGCCAGCAGTCGACAGGTAAACTACGAGCAGTACTTC. Protein sequence: CASSRQVNYEQYF. The gene calls are TRBV2 and TRBJ2-5, with TRBD1 as a possible D gene (6 bases). The DNA end lines up better with TRBJ2-7; the J call may be wrong. CDR1 is SNHLY, CDR2 FYNNEI, per germline. The CDR3 contains 13 residues.

V gene TRBV5-1 combines with J gene TRBJ2-7; TRBD2 might be the D (6 bases). The germline V gene encodes CDR1 SGHRS and CDR2 YFSETQ. Trimming took 0 bases from V and 4 from J, leaving 11 bases between them. This CDR3 comprises 14 residues. CDR3 nucleotides: TGCGCCAGCAGCTTGGCCGGAGGGATATACGAGCAGTACTTC. Translating it yields CASSLAGGIYEQYF.

This chain links TRBV10-2 with TRBJ2-3, with TRBD1 matching over 8 bases. Per the germline V gene, CDR1 is WSHSY and CDR2 is SAAADI. V lost 6 bases and J lost 2; bases outside the gene matches: 7. The CDR3 length is 15 residues. CDR3 in DNA: TGCGCCAGCAGCACCCGGGACAGGAACACAGATACGCAGTATTTT. This codes for CASSTRDRNTDTQYF.

The chain recombines TRBV5-1 with TRBJ2-7; the D gene is possibly TRBD2 (6 bases). This CDR3 spans 15 amino acids. Trimming removed 4 bases from V and 4 bases from J, with 18 bases in between. Germline loops: CDR1 SGHRS, CDR2 YFSETQ. CDR3 in DNA: TGCGCCAGCAGCGCTACTGGCGGGAAGGGATACGAGCAGTACTTC. Translated: CASSATGGKGYEQYF.

The chain uses TRBV27 and TRBJ1-5; TRBD1 matches at 7 bases. The CDR3 totals 15 residues. From germline, CDR1 is MNHEY and CDR2 SMNVEV (reference sequence). The V and J ends lost 4 bases and 3 bases, in that order; junction bases with no gene match: 6. The CDR3 bases are TGTGCCAGCAGTTCCCGGGACAGTATCAATCAGCCCCAGCATTTT. This encodes CASSSRDSINQPQHF.

J is TRBJ2-7 and V is TRBV6-5; 9 positions agree with TRBD1. CDR3 length: 15 residues. Losses at the gene ends were 4 bases for V and 5 bases for J; bases not matched to a gene: 9. Germline-derived CDR1 and CDR2 are MNHEY and SVGAGI. In nucleotides, the CDR3 is TGTGCCAGCAGTTTCCGCCCGGGACAGGGTGACGAGCAGTACTTC. Residues: CASSFRPGQGDEQYF.

This clone was recorded once. A read error may produce the germline difference seen at one junction end. The rearrangement joins TRBV7-6 to TRBJ2-5, with 9 positions matching TRBD2. The germline CDR1 and CDR2 sequences are SGHVS and FNYEAQ. The CDR3 is made up of 12 amino acids. Here the CDR3 reads CASSNMGTSPHF. The CDR3 DNA is TGTGCCAGCAGCAATATGGGGACTAGCCCCCACTTC.